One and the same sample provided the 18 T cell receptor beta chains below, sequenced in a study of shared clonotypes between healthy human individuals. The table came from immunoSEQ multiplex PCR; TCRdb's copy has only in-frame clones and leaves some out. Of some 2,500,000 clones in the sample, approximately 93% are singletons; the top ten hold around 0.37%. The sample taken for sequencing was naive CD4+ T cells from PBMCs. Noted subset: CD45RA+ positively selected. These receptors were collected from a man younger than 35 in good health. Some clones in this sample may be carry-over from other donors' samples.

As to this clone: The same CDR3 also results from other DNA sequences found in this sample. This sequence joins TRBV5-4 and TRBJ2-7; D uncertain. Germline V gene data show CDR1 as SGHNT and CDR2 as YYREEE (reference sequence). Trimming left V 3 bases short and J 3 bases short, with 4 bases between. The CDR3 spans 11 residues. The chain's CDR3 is CASSSNYEQYF. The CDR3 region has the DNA TGTGCCAGCAGCTCAAACTACGAGCAGTACTTC.

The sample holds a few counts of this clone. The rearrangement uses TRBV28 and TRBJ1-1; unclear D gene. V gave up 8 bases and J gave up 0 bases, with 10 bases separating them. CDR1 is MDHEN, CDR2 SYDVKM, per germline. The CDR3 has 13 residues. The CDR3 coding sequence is TGTGCCAGCTCTCAATGGCTGAACACTGAAGCTTTCTTT. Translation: CASSQWLNTEAFF.

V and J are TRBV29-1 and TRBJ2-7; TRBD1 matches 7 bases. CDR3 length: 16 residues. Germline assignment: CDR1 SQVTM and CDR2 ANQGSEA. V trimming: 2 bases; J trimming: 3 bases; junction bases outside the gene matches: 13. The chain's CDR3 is CSVEPIKGQGDYEQYF. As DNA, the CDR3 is TGCAGCGTTGAACCAATAAAGGGGCAGGGGGACTACGAGCAGTACTTC.

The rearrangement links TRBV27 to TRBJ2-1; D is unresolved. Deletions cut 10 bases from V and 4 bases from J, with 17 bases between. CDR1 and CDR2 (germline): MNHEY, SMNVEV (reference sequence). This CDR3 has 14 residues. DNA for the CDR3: TGTGCCACCCAGCTGGTTCCAGAGTACAATGAGCAGTTCTTC. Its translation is CATQLVPEYNEQFF.

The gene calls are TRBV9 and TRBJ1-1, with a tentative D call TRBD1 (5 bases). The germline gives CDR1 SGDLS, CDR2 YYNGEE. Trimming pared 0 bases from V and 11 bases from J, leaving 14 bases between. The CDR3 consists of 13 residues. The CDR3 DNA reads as TGTGCCAGCAGCGTAGTCACGGGACTGGGGGCTTTCTTT. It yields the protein CASSVVTGLGAFF.

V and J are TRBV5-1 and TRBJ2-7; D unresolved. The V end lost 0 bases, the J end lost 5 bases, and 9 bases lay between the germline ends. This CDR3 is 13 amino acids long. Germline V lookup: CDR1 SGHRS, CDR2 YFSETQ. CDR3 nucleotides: TGCGCCAGCAGCTTGGGACTGAATAACGAGCAGTACTTC. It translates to CASSLGLNNEQYF. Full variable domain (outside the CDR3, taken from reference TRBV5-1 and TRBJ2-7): KAGVTQTPRYLIKTRGQQVTLSCSPISGHRSVSWYQQTPGQGLQFLFEYFSETQRNKGNFPGRFSGRQFSNSRSEMNVSTLELGDSALYLCASSLGLNNEQYFGPGTRLTVT.

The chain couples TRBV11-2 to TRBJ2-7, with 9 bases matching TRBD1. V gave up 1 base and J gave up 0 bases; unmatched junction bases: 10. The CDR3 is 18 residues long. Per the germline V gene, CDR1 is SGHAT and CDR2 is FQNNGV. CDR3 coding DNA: TGTGCCAGCAGCTTAGCCCCTGTTGGGACAGGGCTCTCCTACGAGCAGTACTTC. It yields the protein CASSLAPVGTGLSYEQYF.

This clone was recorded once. The CDR3 loop reads CASSLGLAGVNAYEQYF. For the CDR3, the DNA is TGCGCCAGCAGCTTGGGACTAGCGGGAGTAAATGCCTACGAGCAGTACTTC. The chain carries TRBV5-1 and TRBJ2-7; 12 nucleotides agree with TRBD2. The CDR3 extends over 17 amino acids. Trimming cost V 0 bases and J 2 bases; bases outside gene matches: 6. Germline lookup yields CDR1 SGHRS and CDR2 YFSETQ.

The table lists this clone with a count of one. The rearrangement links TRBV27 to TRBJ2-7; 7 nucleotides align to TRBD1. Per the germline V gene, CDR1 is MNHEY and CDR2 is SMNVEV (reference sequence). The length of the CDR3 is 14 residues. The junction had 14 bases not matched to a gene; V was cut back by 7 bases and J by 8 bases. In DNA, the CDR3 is TGTGCCAGCATAGGGGGCGTGAGGGATCGAAAGCAGTACTTC. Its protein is CASIGGVRDRKQYF.

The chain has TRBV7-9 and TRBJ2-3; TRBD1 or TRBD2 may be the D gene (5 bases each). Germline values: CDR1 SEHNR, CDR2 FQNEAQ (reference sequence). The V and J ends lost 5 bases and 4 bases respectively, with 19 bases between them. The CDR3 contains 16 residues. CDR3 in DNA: TGTGCCAGCAGCGAACGTGGGACCGCCTCGCCAGATACGCAGTATTTT. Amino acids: CASSERGTASPDTQYF. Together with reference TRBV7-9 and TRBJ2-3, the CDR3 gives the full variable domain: DTGVSQNPRHKITKRGQNVTFRCDPISEHNRLYWYRQTLGQGPEFLTYFQNEAQLEKSRLLSDRFSAERPKGSFSTLEIQRTEQGDSAMYLCASSERGTASPDTQYFGPGTRLTVL.

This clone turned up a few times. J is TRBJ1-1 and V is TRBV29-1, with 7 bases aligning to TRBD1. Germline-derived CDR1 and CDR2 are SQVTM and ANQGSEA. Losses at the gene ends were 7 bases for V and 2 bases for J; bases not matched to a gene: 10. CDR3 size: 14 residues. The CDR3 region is CSAKGQNQNTEAFF. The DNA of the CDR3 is TGCAGCGCCAAGGGACAGAACCAAAACACTGAAGCTTTCTTT.

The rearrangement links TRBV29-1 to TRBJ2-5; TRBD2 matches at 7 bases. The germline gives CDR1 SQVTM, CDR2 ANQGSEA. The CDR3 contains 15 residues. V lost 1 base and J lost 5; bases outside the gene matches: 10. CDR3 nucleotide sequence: TGCAGCGTTGAAGGAGAGCGGGGATGGGGTGAGACCCAGTACTTC. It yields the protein CSVEGERGWGETQYF.

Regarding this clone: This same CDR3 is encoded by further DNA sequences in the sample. The CDR3 is CASSLVPGVGGYTF. The CDR3 DNA reads TGTGCCAGCAGCTTAGTTCCAGGTGTTGGCGGCTACACCTTC. V usage is TRBV7-9 and J usage is TRBJ1-2; D not certain. CDR1 is SEHNR, CDR2 FQNEAQ, per germline (reference sequence). There are 14 residues in the CDR3. V was pared by 1 base and J by 8 bases, with 14 bases between.

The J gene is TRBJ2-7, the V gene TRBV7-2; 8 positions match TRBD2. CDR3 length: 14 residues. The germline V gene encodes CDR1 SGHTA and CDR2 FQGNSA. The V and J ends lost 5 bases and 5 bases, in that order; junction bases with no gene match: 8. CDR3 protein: CASSPREGHHEQYF. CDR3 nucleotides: TGTGCCAGCAGCCCTCGGGAGGGCCACCACGAGCAGTACTTC.

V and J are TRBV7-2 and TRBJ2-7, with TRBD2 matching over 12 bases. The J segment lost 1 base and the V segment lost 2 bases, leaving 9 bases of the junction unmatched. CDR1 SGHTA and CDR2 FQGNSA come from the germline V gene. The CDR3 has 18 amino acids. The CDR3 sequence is CASSLRTSGDLDSYEQYF. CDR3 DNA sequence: TGTGCCAGCAGCTTAAGGACTAGCGGGGACCTGGATTCCTACGAGCAGTACTTC.

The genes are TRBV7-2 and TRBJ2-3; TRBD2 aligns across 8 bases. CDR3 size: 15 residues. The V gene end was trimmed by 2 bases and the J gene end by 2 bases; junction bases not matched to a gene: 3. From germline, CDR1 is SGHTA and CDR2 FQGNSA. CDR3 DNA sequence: TGTGCCAGCAGCTTACAGCGGGGGCCCACAGATACGCAGTATTTT. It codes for CASSLQRGPTDTQYF.

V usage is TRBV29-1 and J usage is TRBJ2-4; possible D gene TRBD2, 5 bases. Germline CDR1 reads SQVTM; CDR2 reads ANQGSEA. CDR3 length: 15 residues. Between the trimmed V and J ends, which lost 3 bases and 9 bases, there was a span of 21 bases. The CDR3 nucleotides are TGCAGCGTTGAGGTCCGGCTAGCTTTATACGTCATTCAGTACTTC. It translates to CSVEVRLALYVIQYF.

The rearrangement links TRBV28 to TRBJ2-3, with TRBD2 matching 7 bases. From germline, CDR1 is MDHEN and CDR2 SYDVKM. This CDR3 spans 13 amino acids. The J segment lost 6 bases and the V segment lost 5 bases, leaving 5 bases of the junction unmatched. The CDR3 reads CASSGGSWDTQYF. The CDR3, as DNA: TGTGCCAGCAGTGGCGGGAGTTGGGATACGCAGTATTTT.